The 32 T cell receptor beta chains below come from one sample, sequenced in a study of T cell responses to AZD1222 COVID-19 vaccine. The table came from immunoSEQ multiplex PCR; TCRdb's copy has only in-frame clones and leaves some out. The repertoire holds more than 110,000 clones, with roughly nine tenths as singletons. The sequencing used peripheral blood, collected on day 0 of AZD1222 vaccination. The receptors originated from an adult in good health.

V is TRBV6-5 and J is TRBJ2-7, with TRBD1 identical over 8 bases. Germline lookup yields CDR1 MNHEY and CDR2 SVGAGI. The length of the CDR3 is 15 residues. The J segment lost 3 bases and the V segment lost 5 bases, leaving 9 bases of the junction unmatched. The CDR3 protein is CASSNTGGFDYEQYF. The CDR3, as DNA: TGTGCCAGCAGTAATACAGGGGGTTTTGACTACGAGCAGTACTTC.

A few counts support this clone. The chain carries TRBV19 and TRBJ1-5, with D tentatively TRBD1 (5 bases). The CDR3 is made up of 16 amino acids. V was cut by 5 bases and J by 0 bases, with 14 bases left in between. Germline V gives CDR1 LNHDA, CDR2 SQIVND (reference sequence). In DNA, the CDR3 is TGTGCCAGTAGTGCGTACCAGGGTAATAGCAATCAGCCCCAGCATTTT. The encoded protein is CASSAYQGNSNQPQHF.

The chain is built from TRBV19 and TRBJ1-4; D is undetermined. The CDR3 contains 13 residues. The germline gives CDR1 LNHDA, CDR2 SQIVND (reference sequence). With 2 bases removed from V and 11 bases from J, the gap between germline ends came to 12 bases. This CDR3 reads CASSIKRDGKLFF. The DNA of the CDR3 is TGTGCCAGTAGTATAAAGCGCGACGGGAAACTGTTTTTT.

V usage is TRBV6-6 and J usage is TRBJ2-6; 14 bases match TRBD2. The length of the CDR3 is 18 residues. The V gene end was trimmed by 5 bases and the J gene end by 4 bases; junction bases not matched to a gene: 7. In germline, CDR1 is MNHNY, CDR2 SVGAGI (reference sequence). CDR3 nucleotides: TGTGCCAGCAGTCCCCTGACTAGCGGGAGGGCGGGGGCCAACGTCCTGACTTTC. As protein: CASSPLTSGRAGANVLTF.

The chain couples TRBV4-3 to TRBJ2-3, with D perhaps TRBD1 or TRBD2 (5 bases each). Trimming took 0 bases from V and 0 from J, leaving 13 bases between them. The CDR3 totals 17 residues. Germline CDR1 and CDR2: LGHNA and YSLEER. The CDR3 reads CASSQDGTVGSTDTQYF. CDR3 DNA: TGCGCCAGCAGCCAAGATGGGACGGTGGGTAGCACAGATACGCAGTATTTT.

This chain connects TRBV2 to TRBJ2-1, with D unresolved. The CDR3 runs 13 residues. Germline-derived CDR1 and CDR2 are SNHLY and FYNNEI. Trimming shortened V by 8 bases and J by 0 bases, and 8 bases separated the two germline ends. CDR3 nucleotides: TGTGCCAGCGAGATCGACTCCTACAATGAGCAGTTCTTC. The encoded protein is CASEIDSYNEQFF.

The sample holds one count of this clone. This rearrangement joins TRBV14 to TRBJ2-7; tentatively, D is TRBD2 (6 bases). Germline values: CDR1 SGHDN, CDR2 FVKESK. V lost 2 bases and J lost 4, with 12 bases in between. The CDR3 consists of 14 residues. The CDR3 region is CASSQMGRGYEQYF. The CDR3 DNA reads TGTGCCAGCAGCCAAATGGGACGGGGGTACGAGCAGTACTTC. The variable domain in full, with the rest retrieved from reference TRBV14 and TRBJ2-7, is EAGVTQFPSHSVIEKGQTVTLRCDPISGHDNLYWYRRVMGKEIKFLLHFVKESKQDESGMPNNRFLAERTGGTYSTLKVQPAELEDSGVYFCASSQMGRGYEQYFGPGTRLTVT.

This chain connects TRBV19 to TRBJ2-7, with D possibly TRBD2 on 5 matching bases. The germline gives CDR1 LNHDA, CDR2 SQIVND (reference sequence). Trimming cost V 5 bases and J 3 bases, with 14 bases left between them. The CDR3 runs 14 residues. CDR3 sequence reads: CASSRSSGFYEQYF. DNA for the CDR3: TGTGCCAGTAGTCGGTCCTCGGGGTTCTACGAGCAGTACTTC.

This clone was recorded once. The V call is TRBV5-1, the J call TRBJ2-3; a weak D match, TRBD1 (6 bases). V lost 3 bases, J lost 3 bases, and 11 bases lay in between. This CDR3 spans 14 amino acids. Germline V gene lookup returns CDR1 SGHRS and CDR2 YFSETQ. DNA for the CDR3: TGCGCCAGCAGCTGGAGACAGGTTACAGATACGCAGTATTTT. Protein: CASSWRQVTDTQYF.

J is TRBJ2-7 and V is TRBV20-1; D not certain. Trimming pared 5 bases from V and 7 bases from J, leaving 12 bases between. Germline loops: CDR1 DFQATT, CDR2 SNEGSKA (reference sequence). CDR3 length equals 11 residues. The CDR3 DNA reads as TGCAGTGCTTCAAACTCATTGGAGCAGTACTTC. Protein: CSASNSLEQYF.

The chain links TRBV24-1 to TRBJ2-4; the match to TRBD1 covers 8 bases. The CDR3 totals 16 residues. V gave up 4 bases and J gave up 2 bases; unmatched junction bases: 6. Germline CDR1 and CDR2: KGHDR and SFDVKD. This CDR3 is CATSEDRGSSKNIQYF. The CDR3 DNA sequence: TGTGCCACCAGTGAAGACAGGGGTTCTTCCAAAAACATTCAGTACTTC.

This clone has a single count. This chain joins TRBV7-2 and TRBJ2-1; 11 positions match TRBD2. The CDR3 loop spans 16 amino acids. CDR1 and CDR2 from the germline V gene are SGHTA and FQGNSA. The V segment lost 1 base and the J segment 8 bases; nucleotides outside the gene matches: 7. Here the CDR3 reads CASSLVGTSGSDEQFF. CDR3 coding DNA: TGTGCCAGCAGCTTAGTGGGGACTAGCGGATCGGATGAGCAGTTCTTC.

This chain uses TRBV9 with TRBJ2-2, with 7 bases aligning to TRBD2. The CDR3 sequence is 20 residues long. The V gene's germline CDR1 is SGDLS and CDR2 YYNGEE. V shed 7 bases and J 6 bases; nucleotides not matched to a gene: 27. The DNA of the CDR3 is TGTGCCAGCCGGTCAGGGTTTACCCACTACGGACTAGGAGGACCCGGGGAGCTGTTTTTT. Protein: CASRSGFTHYGLGGPGELFF.

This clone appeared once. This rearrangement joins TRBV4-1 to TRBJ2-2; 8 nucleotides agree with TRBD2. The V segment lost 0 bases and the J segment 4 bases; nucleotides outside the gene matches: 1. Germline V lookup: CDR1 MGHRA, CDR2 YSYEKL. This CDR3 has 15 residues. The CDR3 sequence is CASSQDRGGTGELFF. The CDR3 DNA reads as TGCGCCAGCAGCCAAGATCGGGGGGGCACCGGGGAGCTGTTTTTT.

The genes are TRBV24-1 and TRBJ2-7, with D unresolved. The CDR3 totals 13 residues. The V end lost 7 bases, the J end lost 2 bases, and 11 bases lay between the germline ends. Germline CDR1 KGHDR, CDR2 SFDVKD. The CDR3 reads CATSVGRAYEQYF. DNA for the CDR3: TGTGCCACCAGCGTCGGCAGAGCCTACGAGCAGTACTTC.

This CDR3 is CASSLGTGWTEAFF. CDR3 sequence (DNA): TGTGCCAGCAGTTTAGGGACAGGGTGGACTGAAGCTTTCTTT. The rearrangement joins TRBV28 to TRBJ1-1; 9 bases are shared with TRBD1. V dropped 2 bases and J dropped 5; count of bases not matched to a gene: 3. The CDR3 length is 14 residues. Germline CDR1 and CDR2: MDHEN and SYDVKM.

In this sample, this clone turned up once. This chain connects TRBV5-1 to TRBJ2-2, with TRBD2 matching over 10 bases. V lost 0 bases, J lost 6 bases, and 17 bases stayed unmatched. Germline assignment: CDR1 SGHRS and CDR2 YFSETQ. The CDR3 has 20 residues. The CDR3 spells CASSLERAGVRTSGSGELFF. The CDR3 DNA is TGCGCCAGCAGCTTGGAACGGGCAGGGGTGAGGACTAGCGGATCCGGGGAGCTGTTTTTT.

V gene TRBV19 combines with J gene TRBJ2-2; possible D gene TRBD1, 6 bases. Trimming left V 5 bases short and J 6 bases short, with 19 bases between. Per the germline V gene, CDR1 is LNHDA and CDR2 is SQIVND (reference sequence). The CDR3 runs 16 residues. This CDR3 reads CASSSPLGAQPGELFF. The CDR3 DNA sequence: TGTGCCAGTAGTTCCCCTCTGGGGGCGCAACCCGGGGAGCTGTTTTTT.

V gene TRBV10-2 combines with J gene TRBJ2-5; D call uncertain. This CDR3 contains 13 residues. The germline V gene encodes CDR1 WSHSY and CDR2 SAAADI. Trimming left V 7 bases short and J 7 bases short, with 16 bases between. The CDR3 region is CASKTTRDGTQYF. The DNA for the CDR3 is TGCGCCAGCAAAACTACGAGAGATGGGACCCAGTACTTC.

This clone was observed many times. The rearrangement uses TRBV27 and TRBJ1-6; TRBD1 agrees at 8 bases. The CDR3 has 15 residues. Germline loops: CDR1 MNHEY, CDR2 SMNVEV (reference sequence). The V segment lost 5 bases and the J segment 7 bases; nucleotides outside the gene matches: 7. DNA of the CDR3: TGTGCCAGCAGTCCAGGACAGGGAGGGAATTCACCCCTCCACTTT. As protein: CASSPGQGGNSPLHF.

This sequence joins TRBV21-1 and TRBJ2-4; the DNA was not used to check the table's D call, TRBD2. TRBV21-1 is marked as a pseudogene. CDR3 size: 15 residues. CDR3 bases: TGTGCCAGCAGCAAAGTAGAGGTAGCCAAAAACATTCAGTACTTC. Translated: CASSKVEVAKNIQYF.

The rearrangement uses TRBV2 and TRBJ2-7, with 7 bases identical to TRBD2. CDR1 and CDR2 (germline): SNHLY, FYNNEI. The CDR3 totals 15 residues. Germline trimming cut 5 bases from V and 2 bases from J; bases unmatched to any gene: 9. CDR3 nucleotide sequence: TGTGCCAGCAGTCGTACGACTAGCTCTACCTACGAGCAGTACTTC. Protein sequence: CASSRTTSSTYEQYF.

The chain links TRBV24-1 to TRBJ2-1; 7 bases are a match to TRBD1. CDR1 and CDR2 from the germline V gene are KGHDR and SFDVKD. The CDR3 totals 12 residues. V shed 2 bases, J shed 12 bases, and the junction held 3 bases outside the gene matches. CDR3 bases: TGTGCCACCAGTGATTCGACAGGGAGGCAGTTCTTC. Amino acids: CATSDSTGRQFF.

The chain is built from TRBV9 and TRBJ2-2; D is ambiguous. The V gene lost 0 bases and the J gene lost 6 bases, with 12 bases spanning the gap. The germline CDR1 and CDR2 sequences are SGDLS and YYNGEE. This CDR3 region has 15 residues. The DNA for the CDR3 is TGTGCCAGCAGCGTAGGCCAGGCCCTTCCCGGGGAGCTGTTTTTT. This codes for CASSVGQALPGELFF.

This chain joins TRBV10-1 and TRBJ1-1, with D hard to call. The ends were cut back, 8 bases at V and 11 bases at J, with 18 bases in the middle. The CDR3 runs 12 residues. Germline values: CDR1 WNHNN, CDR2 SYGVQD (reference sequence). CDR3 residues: CASSPVVGKAFF. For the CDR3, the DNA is TGCGCCAGCTCCCCAGTTGTGGGTAAGGCTTTCTTT.

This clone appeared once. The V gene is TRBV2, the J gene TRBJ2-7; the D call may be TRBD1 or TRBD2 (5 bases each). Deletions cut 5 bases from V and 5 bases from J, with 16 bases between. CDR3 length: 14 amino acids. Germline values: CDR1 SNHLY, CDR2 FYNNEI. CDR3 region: CASSRDLRENEQYF. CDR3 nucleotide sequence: TGTGCCAGCAGTCGGGACCTCCGAGAGAACGAGCAGTACTTC.

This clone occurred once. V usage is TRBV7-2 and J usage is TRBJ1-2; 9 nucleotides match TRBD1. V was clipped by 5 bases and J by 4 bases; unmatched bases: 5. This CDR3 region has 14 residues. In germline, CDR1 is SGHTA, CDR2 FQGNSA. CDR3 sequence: CASSPQTGGYGYTF. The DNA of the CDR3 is TGTGCCAGCAGCCCCCAGACAGGGGGCTATGGCTACACCTTC.

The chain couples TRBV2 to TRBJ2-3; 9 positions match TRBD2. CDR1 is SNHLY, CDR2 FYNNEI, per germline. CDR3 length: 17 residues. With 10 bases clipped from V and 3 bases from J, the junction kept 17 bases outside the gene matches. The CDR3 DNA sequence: TGTGCCAACAATCAAAGGCGGGAGGGGTGGAGGACAGATACGCAGTATTTT. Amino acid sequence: CANNQRREGWRTDTQYF.

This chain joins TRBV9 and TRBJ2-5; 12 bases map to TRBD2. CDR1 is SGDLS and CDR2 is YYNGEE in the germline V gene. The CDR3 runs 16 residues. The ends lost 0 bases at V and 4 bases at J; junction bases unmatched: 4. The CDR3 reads CASSVGLLAGGETQYF. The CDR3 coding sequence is TGTGCCAGCAGCGTAGGTTTACTAGCGGGAGGAGAGACCCAGTACTTC.

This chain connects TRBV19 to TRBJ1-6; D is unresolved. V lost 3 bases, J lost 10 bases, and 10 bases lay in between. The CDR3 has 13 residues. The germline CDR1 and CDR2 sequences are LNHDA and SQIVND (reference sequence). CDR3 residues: CASSIDRTSPLHF. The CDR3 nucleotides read TGTGCCAGTAGTATTGACCGGACCTCACCCCTCCACTTT.

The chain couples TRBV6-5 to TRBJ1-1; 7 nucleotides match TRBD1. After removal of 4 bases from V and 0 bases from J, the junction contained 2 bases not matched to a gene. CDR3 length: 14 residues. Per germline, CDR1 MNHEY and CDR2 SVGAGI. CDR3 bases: TGTGCCAGCAGTTCGGGACAGCTGAACACTGAAGCTTTCTTT. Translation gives CASSSGQLNTEAFF.

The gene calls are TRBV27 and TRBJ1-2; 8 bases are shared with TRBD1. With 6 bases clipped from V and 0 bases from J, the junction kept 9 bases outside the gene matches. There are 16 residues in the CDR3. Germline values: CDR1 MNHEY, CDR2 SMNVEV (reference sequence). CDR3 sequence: CASSPRGPGPNYGYTF. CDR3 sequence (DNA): TGTGCCAGCAGCCCCAGGGGGCCGGGGCCTAACTATGGCTACACCTTC.